Presented here are 29 T cell receptor beta chains from one specimen sequenced in a study of T cells in Graves' hyperthyroidism and ophthalmopathy. The CDR3 regions of TCR beta were amplified from RNA transcripts. Initially, a first-round RT-PCR of the TCR CDR3 employed the HTBI primer set. TCRdb reprocessed the multiplex PCR reads via MiXCR and lists one record per CDR3 protein. The sample comprises 500,000 to 600,000 distinct CDR3 sequences, roughly 21% of which are singletons, and 47% rests with the top ten. The sequenced sample consisted of blood. The receptors come from a man between 40 and 49 years old with Graves' ophthalmopathy.

Only a few counts were recorded for this clonotype. V is TRBV18 and J is TRBJ1-4; TRBD1 might be the D (5 bases). CDR1 is KGHSH and CDR2 is LQKENI in the germline V gene. This CDR3 contains 15 residues. The V end lost 6 bases, the J end lost 4 bases, and 15 bases lay between the germline ends. The CDR3 DNA reads TGTGCCAGCTCTCTCACAGCGCAGGGTAATGAAAAACTGTTTTTT. Its protein product is CASSLTAQGNEKLFF.

This clonotype was observed at least ten times. The chain is built from TRBV28 and TRBJ2-4; unclear D gene. The CDR3 is 14 amino acids. The V gene's germline CDR1 is MDHEN and CDR2 SYDVKM. V lost 3 bases, J lost 1 base, and 7 bases lay in between. CDR3 sequence (DNA): TGTGCCAGCAGTTTCAGGATGGCCAAAAACATTCAGTACTTC. It codes for CASSFRMAKNIQYF.

This chain connects TRBV7-9 to TRBJ2-1; maybe TRBD2 (5 bases). Germline CDR1 and CDR2: SEHNR and FQNEAQ (reference sequence). Trimming removed 1 base from V and 5 bases from J, with 24 bases in between. The CDR3 spans 19 residues. As DNA, the CDR3 is TGTGCCAGCAGCTTAGTATTATTATTTGGGGAGTACGCGAACAATGAGCAGTTCTTC. Residues: CASSLVLLFGEYANNEQFF.

This clonotype was detected many times. The chain has TRBV10-3 and TRBJ2-7, with D possibly called TRBD1 or TRBD2 (5 bases each). Per germline, CDR1 ENHRY and CDR2 SYGVKD. The CDR3 spans 11 residues. Trimming pared 5 bases from V and 5 bases from J, leaving 7 bases between. The chain's CDR3 is CAISRDHEQYF. In DNA, the CDR3 is TGTGCCATCAGTCGGGACCACGAGCAGTACTTC.

The rearrangement uses TRBV3-1 and TRBJ2-1, with D perhaps TRBD1 or TRBD2 (5 bases each). Between the trimmed V and J ends, which lost 2 bases and 1 base, there was a span of 15 bases. Germline-derived CDR1 and CDR2 are LGHDT and YNNKEL (reference sequence). The CDR3 totals 17 residues. The CDR3 region is CASSQTTRGSSYNEQFF. The CDR3 DNA sequence: TGTGCCAGCAGCCAAACAACACGGGGCTCGTCCTACAATGAGCAGTTCTTC.

This clonotype was observed at least ten times. The J gene is TRBJ2-7, the V gene TRBV6-1; 11 bases fit TRBD2. The CDR3 length is 13 residues. In germline, CDR1 is MNHNS, CDR2 SASEGT. With V trimmed by 7 bases and J by 5 bases, 4 bases remained unmatched. CDR3 sequence (DNA): TGTGCCAGCACCAGACTAGCGGGAAACGAGCAGTACTTC. Translating gives CASTRLAGNEQYF.

This clonotype was detected many times. This chain connects TRBV5-1 to TRBJ2-7, with no clear D. V was clipped by 1 base and J by 5 bases, with 13 bases between them. The CDR3 totals 14 residues. The V gene's germline CDR1 is SGHRS and CDR2 YFSETQ. CDR3 nucleotides: TGCGCCAGCAGCTTGACGACTCCGCCAAACGAGCAGTACTTC. Amino acid sequence: CASSLTTPPNEQYF.

This clonotype was counted between two and nine times. This chain joins TRBV10-3 and TRBJ1-1; 7 nucleotides agree with TRBD1. Germline loops: CDR1 ENHRY, CDR2 SYGVKD. Trimming removed 2 bases from V and 7 bases from J; junction bases left unmatched: 10. The CDR3 has 15 residues. The CDR3 bases are TGTGCCATCAGTGAGAGGGCAGGGGGTATCGGTGAAGCTTTCTTT. This codes for CAISERAGGIGEAFF.

There are many counts of this clonotype. This chain connects TRBV28 to TRBJ2-7, with 7 positions matching TRBD2. Germline CDR1 reads MDHEN; CDR2 reads SYDVKM. With V trimmed by 6 bases and J by 3 bases, 11 bases remained unmatched. There are 15 residues in the CDR3. This CDR3 is CASSRQASGNYEQYF. The CDR3, as DNA: TGTGCCAGCAGCCGCCAGGCTAGCGGAAACTACGAGCAGTACTTC.

This clonotype was counted many times. The junction and the germline gene differ at one end; a read error may be behind it. The CDR3: CASRPDRVNPEAFF. CDR3 coding DNA: TGTGCCAGCAGACCCGACAGGGTGAACCCTGAAGCTTTCTTT. V and J are TRBV12-3 or TRBV12-4 and TRBJ1-1; 7 bases match TRBD1. The CDR3 has 14 amino acids.

The rearrangement joins TRBV20-1 to TRBJ2-2; D call uncertain. The V gene lost 3 bases and the J gene lost 3 bases, with 8 bases spanning the gap. Per the germline V gene, CDR1 is DFQATT and CDR2 is SNEGSKA (reference sequence). The CDR3 extends over 13 amino acids. The CDR3 nucleotides are TGCAGTGCTAGGAACGTAGACACCGGGGAGCTGTTTTTT. This codes for CSARNVDTGELFF.

This clonotype turned up a few times. V is TRBV5-1 and J is TRBJ2-2, with no clear D. Germline V CDR1 and CDR2: SGHRS, YFSETQ. V dropped 2 bases and J dropped 0 bases, with 5 bases sitting between them. This CDR3 has 14 amino acids. This chain's CDR3 is CASSFDPNTGELFF. The DNA for the CDR3 is TGCGCCAGCAGCTTTGATCCGAACACCGGGGAGCTGTTTTTT.

The chain uses TRBV9 and TRBJ2-7, with D maybe TRBD2 (6 bases). Germline CDR1 and CDR2: SGDLS and YYNGEE. The V gene lost 0 bases and the J gene lost 7 bases, with 17 bases spanning the gap. The CDR3 contains 15 residues. CDR3 DNA: TGTGCCAGCAGCGTAGAGGCTAGCGCCAGTGATGAGCAGTACTTC. This codes for CASSVEASASDEQYF.

This clonotype was found many times. The rearrangement joins TRBV12-3 or TRBV12-4 to TRBJ2-7, with TRBD2 matching over 10 bases. V trimming: 6 bases; J trimming: 2 bases; junction bases outside the gene matches: 4. This CDR3 has 14 amino acids. In DNA form, the CDR3 reads TGTGCCAGCAGCCCTAGCGGGGGTACCTACGAGCAGTACTTC. Translation: CASSPSGGTYEQYF.

This clonotype was seen at least ten times. The chain recombines TRBV30 with TRBJ1-5; maybe TRBD1 (5 bases). Per the germline V gene, CDR1 is GTSNPN and CDR2 is SVGIG (reference sequence). The CDR3 consists of 15 residues. Trimming took 1 base from V and 6 from J, leaving 16 bases between them. The DNA of the CDR3 is TGTGCCTGGAGTGGGACAAATCCGGGGTCTCAGCCCCAGCATTTT. This encodes CAWSGTNPGSQPQHF.

This clonotype showed up many times. The CDR3 region is CASSLALGSNSPLHF. The DNA of the CDR3 is TGTGCCAGCAGCTTAGCGCTGGGGAGTAATTCACCCCTCCACTTT. This chain joins TRBV7-9 and TRBJ1-6, with unresolved D. Looked up from germline, CDR1 is SEHNR and CDR2 is FQNEAQ (reference sequence). This CDR3 region has 15 residues. V was pared by 0 bases and J by 6 bases, with 9 bases between.

This clonotype was detected only once. The V call is TRBV5-1, the J call TRBJ2-7; 8 bases are a match to TRBD1. The trim removed 7 bases at V and 0 bases at J, leaving 9 bases unmatched. The CDR3 contains 15 residues. Germline CDR1 reads SGHRS; CDR2 reads YFSETQ. The CDR3, as DNA: TGCGCCAGCGTAAATCGGGACAGGAGCTCCTACGAGCAGTACTTC. This codes for CASVNRDRSSYEQYF.

There are a few counts of this clonotype. The gene calls are TRBV10-3 and TRBJ2-3, with D possibly TRBD1 on 5 matching bases. This CDR3 comprises 12 residues. Per germline, CDR1 ENHRY and CDR2 SYGVKD. V lost 3 bases and J 5 bases, leaving 6 bases between the germline ends. The CDR3 DNA follows: TGTGCCATCAGTGACAGGGTAGATACGCAGTATTTT. This codes for CAISDRVDTQYF.

The chain uses TRBV15 and TRBJ2-1, with TRBD2 identical over 8 bases. The CDR3 runs to 14 residues. Unmatched junction bases numbered 2, after V lost 3 bases and J lost 4 bases. Germline V gene data show CDR1 as LNHNV and CDR2 as YYDKDF (reference sequence). The CDR3 reads CATSSGGGYNEQFF. The CDR3 region has the DNA TGTGCCACCAGCAGCGGGGGGGGGTACAATGAGCAGTTCTTC.

The gene calls are TRBV6-2 or TRBV6-3 and TRBJ2-4; 10 nucleotides match TRBD2. The CDR3 covers 17 residues. V gave up 4 bases and J gave up 0 bases; unmatched junction bases: 6. Per germline, CDR1 MNHEY and CDR2 SVGEGT. Here the CDR3 reads CASSFEREGGAKNIQYF. Here the CDR3 DNA reads TGTGCCAGCAGTTTTGAGCGGGAGGGAGGAGCCAAAAACATTCAGTACTTC.

The sample holds a few counts of this clonotype. The chain carries TRBV12-3 or TRBV12-4 and TRBJ1-1, with TRBD1 matching 7 bases. The CDR3 totals 15 residues. Trimming took 6 bases from V and 0 from J; bases not matched to a gene: 7. CDR3 protein: CASRTRGQVNTEAFF. Here the CDR3 DNA reads TGTGCCAGCAGGACCCGAGGACAGGTGAACACTGAAGCTTTCTTT.

The chain recombines TRBV29-1 with TRBJ2-5, with a tentative D call TRBD2 (6 bases). The V end was cut by 1 base, the J end by 5 bases, with 11 bases between. The CDR3 totals 13 residues. Germline V gene data show CDR1 as SQVTM and CDR2 as ANQGSEA. CDR3 protein: CSVEVAVGETQYF. Here the CDR3 DNA reads TGCAGCGTTGAAGTAGCGGTAGGGGAGACCCAGTACTTC.

The J gene is TRBJ1-4, the V gene TRBV19; D uncertain. The CDR3 is made up of 14 amino acids. Germline V gene sequence: CDR1 LNHDA, CDR2 SQIVND (reference sequence). Trimming pared 1 base from V and 3 bases from J, leaving 6 bases between. The CDR3 loop is CASSIVLANEKLFF. CDR3 in DNA: TGTGCCAGTAGTATAGTACTGGCTAATGAAAAACTGTTTTTT.

The J gene is TRBJ2-2, the V gene TRBV18; D may be TRBD2 (5 bases). The V gene's germline CDR1 is KGHSH and CDR2 LQKENI. Trimming removed 1 base from V and 3 bases from J, with 9 bases in between. This CDR3 has 15 residues. Here the CDR3 reads CASSPRGLDTGELFF. As DNA, the CDR3 is TGTGCCAGCTCACCACGCGGGCTCGACACCGGGGAGCTGTTTTTT.

This sequence joins TRBV15 and TRBJ1-5; the D gene is possibly TRBD1 (5 bases). The CDR3 contains 14 residues. Per germline, CDR1 LNHNV and CDR2 YYDKDF (reference sequence). The V and J ends lost 5 bases and 3 bases respectively, with 11 bases between them. CDR3 protein: CATSEGRANQPQHF. The CDR3 nucleotides read TGTGCCACCAGCGAGGGCAGGGCCAATCAGCCCCAGCATTTT.

The table lists this clonotype with a count of one. This rearrangement joins TRBV7-9 to TRBJ1-1; D uncertain. V was trimmed by 5 bases and J by 1 base, leaving 11 bases between them. The CDR3 covers 14 residues. Germline V CDR1 and CDR2: SEHNR, FQNEAQ (reference sequence). The CDR3 spells CASSAVERNTEAFF. For the CDR3, the DNA is TGTGCCAGCAGCGCGGTTGAACGGAACACTGAAGCTTTCTTT.

The CDR3 DNA sequence: TGCAGTGCTAGTTACAAGCGGAGCACAGATACGCAGTATTTT. Encoded protein: CSASYKRSTDTQYF. The gene calls are TRBV20-1 and TRBJ2-3; TRBD2 is a possible D gene (5 bases). CDR1 is DFQATT, CDR2 SNEGSKA, per germline (reference sequence). The CDR3 is 14 amino acids. The germline V and J ends were trimmed by 3 bases and 0 bases, with 10 bases remaining between them.

The chain employs TRBV5-1 and TRBJ1-2, with TRBD1 matching 7 bases. This CDR3 comprises 19 residues. V shed 0 bases, J shed 0 bases, and the junction held 14 bases outside the gene matches. Germline V lookup: CDR1 SGHRS, CDR2 YFSETQ. In DNA form, the CDR3 reads TGCGCCAGCAGCTTGGCCACGAGACAGGGTATTCTATCTAACTATGGCTACACCTTC. It encodes CASSLATRQGILSNYGYTF.

The chain carries TRBV11-2 and TRBJ2-3; 16 bases map to TRBD2. Germline V gene sequence: CDR1 SGHAT, CDR2 FQNNGV. CDR3 size: 17 residues. V gave up 7 bases and J gave up 4 bases; unmatched junction bases: 8. The CDR3 spells CASTPGLAGGPADTQYF. The DNA of the CDR3 is TGTGCCAGCACTCCGGGACTAGCGGGAGGGCCGGCAGATACGCAGTATTTT.